This is a list of T cell receptor beta chains from one sample in a study of CD8 T cells in ankylosing spondylitis. In TCRdb, the 5' RACE reads were re-called with MiXCR into one record per CDR3 protein. The data show fewer than 450,000 distinct CDR3 sequences, under 20% seen once. The sequenced sample was blood, either unsorted or a sorted T cell fraction (not recorded which). These receptors were taken from a male donor with ankylosing spondylitis. Each CDR3 is given with its conserved first and last residue. The D gene is left open where the match is weak. Part of the rows lack a size; the others show once, few, many or a class for expanded clones.

d_call j_call clone_size v_call cdr3_nt cdr3_aa
. TRBJ2-7 . TRBV5-5 TGTGCCAGCAGCTTACGCCAGCGGTCCACCTACGAGCAGTACTTC CASSLRQRSTYEQYF
. TRBJ2-3 . TRBV25-1 TGTGCCAGCAGTACCCTAGGGGGGGATACGCAGTATTTT CASSTLGGDTQYF
. TRBJ1-5 . TRBV9 TGTGCCAGCAGCGTAGAGGGACGACCCGGACAGCCCCAGCATTTT CASSVEGRPGQPQHF
TRBD2 TRBJ2-5 few TRBV5-1 TGCGCCAGCAGCCCCCGGGACGGGGGGGTTGAGACCCAGTACTTC CASSPRDGGVETQYF
. TRBJ1-2 many TRBV4-3 TGCGCCAGCAGCCAGACCCCACCTAGTGGCTACACCTTC CASSQTPPSGYTF
. TRBJ1-2 . TRBV16 TGTGCCAGCAGCCAACCCCGGGGAGCCAACTATGGCTACACCTTC CASSQPRGANYGYTF
. TRBJ2-2 few TRBV13 TGTGCCAGCAGAAGGGCGGCGAGGGCGGGGGAGCTGTTTTTT CASRRAARAGELFF
. TRBJ1-2 . TRBV20-1 TGCAGTGCTAGTAGGGGGTTTGGTTATGGCTACACCTTC CSASRGFGYGYTF
TRBD2 TRBJ2-1 few TRBV20-1 TGCAGTGCAATGAAAGCCCGGACTAGCGGGTTATACAATGAGCAGTTCTTC CSAMKARTSGLYNEQFF
TRBD1 TRBJ2-2 few TRBV6-2/TRBV6-3 TGTGCCAGCAGTTACGCCCGCGGACAGGGGCCCTCCTGGACCGGGGAGCTGTTTTTT CASSYARGQGPSWTGELFF
TRBD1 TRBJ1-2 . TRBV18 TGTGCCAGCTCACCCCCCCTGCCAGGGGGTCGTTATGGCTACACCTTC CASSPPLPGGRYGYTF
. TRBJ2-1 . TRBV5-1 TGCGCCAGCAGCATGGGGGGGCGGACACTCTACAATGAGCAGTTCTTC CASSMGGRTLYNEQFF
TRBD1 TRBJ1-2 few TRBV9 TGTGCCAGCAGCGTCGGCGGCCAGGGGGCGGTTAACTATGGCTACACCTTC CASSVGGQGAVNYGYTF
. TRBJ1-1 . TRBV15 TGTGCCACCAGCAGAGGTGCGCGCCAGTACACTGAAGCTTTCTTT CATSRGARQYTEAFF
. TRBJ2-2 . TRBV4-1 TGCGCCAGCAGCCAAGAGGTCACAGCGGAGGTCGGCGGGGAGCTGTTTTTT CASSQEVTAEVGGELFF
TRBD2 TRBJ2-1 . TRBV11-2 TGTGCCAGCAGCTTAGTATTAGCGGGGATGAGCTCCTACAATGAGCAGTTCTTC CASSLVLAGMSSYNEQFF
TRBD1 TRBJ2-1 many TRBV12-3/TRBV12-4 TGTGCCAGCAGTATGAGGACAGGGGTGGATGAGCAGTTCTTC CASSMRTGVDEQFF